This T cell receptor beta chain appears in the sequencing data of a study of cytomegalovirus exposure and HLA in healthy donors. About the research overall: There were about 85 million unique TCRs (from HLA-typed donors) in an early data release.

Trimming removed 3 bases from V and 5 bases from J, with 19 bases in between. Germline V CDR1 and CDR2: LNHDA, SQIVND (reference sequence). This CDR3 comprises 17 residues. Use of 60 Vbeta and 13 Jbeta primers characterized the PCR. Generated by immunoSEQ multiplex PCR, the TCRdb table keeps only in-frame clones and is missing some. This table has about 100,000 clones, 84% appearing once. In the case of this clone: What it binds is unknown.

Study-wide findings and caveats: Accurate prediction of most subjects' HLA-A and HLA-B alleles from TCR beta sequences was reported. Compared with the approximately 670-donor mean, an Asian-associated ancestry cluster reportedly had fewer N-insertions, according to a later analysis. The study assumed roughly uniform donor sequencing depth for presence/absence analyses.

The TCR sequence derives from a woman aged 18-29 years in good health and CMV-seronegative. V and J are TRBV19 and TRBJ2-2; weak D call: TRBD2 (6 bases). The sample taken for sequencing was PBMCs. In DNA form, the CDR3 reads TGTGCCAGTAGTATGTGGCCCCCGGGAGCCCGAACCGGGGAGCTGTTTTTT. Translated, it gives CASSMWPPGARTGELFF.